These 7 T cell receptor beta chains were sequenced from one sample in a study of control samples from healthy donors and cancer patients. The assay was immunoSEQ multiplex PCR, and TCRdb's table has in-frame clones only and misses some. The table lists fewer than 200,000 clones, around 93% of them singletons. The material sequenced was blood. The receptors were sampled from a woman in her sixties in good health.

The chain uses TRBV9 and TRBJ2-7, with 9 nucleotides matching TRBD1. V was pared by 2 bases and J by 5 bases, with 5 bases of the junction left unmatched. This CDR3 is built from 14 residues. Germline-derived CDR1 and CDR2 are SGDLS and YYNGEE. CDR3 bases: TGTGCCAGCAGCGTCCGGGACAGGGCCGACGAGCAGTACTTC. It yields the protein CASSVRDRADEQYF.

V and J are TRBV10-3 and TRBJ2-3, with no clear D. The length of the CDR3 is 12 residues. The ends were cut back, 8 bases at V and 5 bases at J, with 11 bases in the middle. In germline, CDR1 is ENHRY, CDR2 SYGVKD. The CDR3 nucleotides are TGTGCCATCGGGTGGCAAGAAGATACGCAGTATTTT. Its protein product is CAIGWQEDTQYF.

DNA for the CDR3: TGTGCCAGCAGTCCCCTGCGGTTCTGGAGCAATCAGCCCCAGCATTTT. This codes for CASSPLRFWSNQPQHF. V and J are TRBV28 and TRBJ1-5; D not resolved. V lost 5 bases, J lost 1 base, and 15 bases lay in between. Germline V gene lookup returns CDR1 MDHEN and CDR2 SYDVKM. CDR3 size: 16 residues.

The J gene is TRBJ2-1, the V gene TRBV4-2, with TRBD2 identical over 9 bases. CDR3 length: 18 residues. V gave up 3 bases and J gave up 9 bases; unmatched junction bases: 18. Germline V CDR1 and CDR2: LGHNA, YNFKEQ. The CDR3 bases are TGTGCCAGCAGCCAGAACCCCTTAGCGGGGGCTACTATGGGTGAGCAGTTCTTC. This codes for CASSQNPLAGATMGEQFF.

The chain recombines TRBV18 with TRBJ1-1; D gene uncertain. V dropped 6 bases and J dropped 1 base, with 12 bases sitting between them. In germline, CDR1 is KGHSH, CDR2 LQKENI. The CDR3 is made up of 14 amino acids. The CDR3 loop reads CASSVSYENTEAFF. For the CDR3, the DNA is TGTGCCAGCTCCGTTAGTTACGAGAACACTGAAGCTTTCTTT.

The chain is built from TRBV5-1 and TRBJ2-5; 10 nucleotides agree with TRBD2. CDR3 length: 15 residues. The trim removed 3 bases at V and 5 bases at J, leaving 7 bases unmatched. CDR1 is SGHRS, CDR2 YFSETQ, per germline. CDR3 sequence: CASSSLSGGSETQYF. CDR3 in DNA: TGCGCCAGCAGCTCCCTTAGCGGGGGGAGTGAGACCCAGTACTTC. Combining the CDR3 with reference TRBV5-1 and TRBJ2-5 gives the whole variable domain KAGVTQTPRYLIKTRGQQVTLSCSPISGHRSVSWYQQTPGQGLQFLFEYFSETQRNKGNFPGRFSGRQFSNSRSEMNVSTLELGDSALYLCASSSLSGGSETQYFGPGTRLLVL.

The chain couples TRBV19 to TRBJ1-1; 7 nucleotides line up with TRBD1. The V and J ends lost 5 bases and 0 bases, in that order; junction bases with no gene match: 12. This CDR3 contains 17 residues. Germline V gene lookup returns CDR1 LNHDA and CDR2 SQIVND (reference sequence). The CDR3: CASSLGRGRNLNTEAFF. In DNA form, the CDR3 reads TGTGCCAGTAGTCTAGGCAGGGGGAGAAACTTGAACACTGAAGCTTTCTTT.